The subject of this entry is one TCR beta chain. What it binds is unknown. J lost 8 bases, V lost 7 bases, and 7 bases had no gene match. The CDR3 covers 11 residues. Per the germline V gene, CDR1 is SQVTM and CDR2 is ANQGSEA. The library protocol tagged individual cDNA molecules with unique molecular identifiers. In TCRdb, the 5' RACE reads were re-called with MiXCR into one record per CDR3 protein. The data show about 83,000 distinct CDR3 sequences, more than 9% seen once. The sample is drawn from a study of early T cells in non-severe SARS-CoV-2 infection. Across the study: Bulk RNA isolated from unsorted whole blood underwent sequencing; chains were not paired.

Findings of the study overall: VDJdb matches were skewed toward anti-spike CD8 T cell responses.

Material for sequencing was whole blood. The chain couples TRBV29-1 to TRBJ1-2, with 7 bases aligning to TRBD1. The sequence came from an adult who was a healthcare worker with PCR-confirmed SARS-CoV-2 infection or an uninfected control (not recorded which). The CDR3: CSGQGSDGYTF. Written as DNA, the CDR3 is TGCAGCGGACAGGGATCGGACGGCTACACCTTC. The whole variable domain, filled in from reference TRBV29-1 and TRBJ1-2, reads SAVISQKPSRDICQRGTSLTIQCQVDSQVTMMFWYRQQPGQSLTLIATANQGSEATYESGFVIDKFPISRPNLTFSTLTVSNMSPEDSSIYLCSGQGSDGYTFGSGTRLTVV.